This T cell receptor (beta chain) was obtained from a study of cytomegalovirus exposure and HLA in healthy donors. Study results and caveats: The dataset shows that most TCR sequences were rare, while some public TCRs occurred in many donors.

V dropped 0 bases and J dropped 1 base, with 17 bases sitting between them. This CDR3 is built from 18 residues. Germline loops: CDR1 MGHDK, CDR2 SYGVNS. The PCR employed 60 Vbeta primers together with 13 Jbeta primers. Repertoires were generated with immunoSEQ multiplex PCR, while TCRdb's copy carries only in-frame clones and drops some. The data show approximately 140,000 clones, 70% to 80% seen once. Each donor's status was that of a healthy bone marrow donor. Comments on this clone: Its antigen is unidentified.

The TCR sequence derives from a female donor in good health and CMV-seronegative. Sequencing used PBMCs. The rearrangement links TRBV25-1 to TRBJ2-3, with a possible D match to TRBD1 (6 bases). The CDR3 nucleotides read TGTGCCAGCAGTGAATATTTTGACAGGACAAGAGGCACAGATACGCAGTATTTT. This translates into CASSEYFDRTRGTDTQYF.